The 24 T cell receptor beta chains listed next were all sequenced from one sample in a study of cytomegalovirus exposure and HLA in healthy donors. The assay was immunoSEQ multiplex PCR, and TCRdb's table has in-frame clones only and misses some. Of under 85,000 clones in the sample, roughly 92% are singletons; the top ten hold about 5.7%. The sample was PBMCs. The receptors were gathered from a young man in good health and CMV-seropositive.

The chain has TRBV30 and TRBJ1-1; TRBD1 matches 7 bases. The germline V gene has CDR1 GTSNPN and CDR2 SVGIG (reference sequence). Unmatched junction bases numbered 7, after V lost 1 base and J lost 5 bases. The length of the CDR3 is 14 residues. CDR3 protein: CAWSGDSGGTEAFF. CDR3 nucleotides: TGTGCCTGGAGTGGGGACAGTGGTGGAACTGAAGCTTTCTTT.

The rearrangement links TRBV7-9 to TRBJ1-1; 7 nucleotides match TRBD1. The CDR3 totals 14 residues. Germline lookup yields CDR1 SEHNR and CDR2 FQNEAQ (reference sequence). The ends lost 1 base at V and 1 base at J; junction bases unmatched: 0. The CDR3 DNA is TGTGCCAGCAGCTTAGGGGACAGGAACACTGAAGCTTTCTTT. Translated, it gives CASSLGDRNTEAFF.

This chain joins TRBV7-3 and TRBJ2-1, with TRBD1 matching over 7 bases. Germline CDR1 is SGHTA and CDR2 is FQGTGA. After removal of 2 bases from V and 8 bases from J, the junction contained 0 bases not matched to a gene. The CDR3 spans 12 residues. CDR3 region: CASSLGQDEQFF. CDR3 DNA sequence: TGTGCCAGCAGCTTAGGACAGGATGAGCAGTTCTTC.

The chain recombines TRBV15 with TRBJ1-5, with D perhaps matching TRBD1 (6 bases). The CDR3 consists of 15 residues. Germline V gene lookup returns CDR1 LNHNV and CDR2 YYDKDF (reference sequence). V lost 5 bases and J lost 7, with 18 bases in between. The CDR3 reads CATSPARGLEQPQHF. The CDR3 DNA reads as TGTGCCACCAGCCCTGCGCGGGGGCTAGAACAGCCCCAGCATTTT.

The gene calls are TRBV29-1 and TRBJ2-7; D not resolved. Between the trimmed V and J ends, which lost 4 bases and 1 base, there was a span of 8 bases. The germline V gene encodes CDR1 SQVTM and CDR2 ANQGSEA. This CDR3 comprises 12 residues. The CDR3: CSVGGASYEQYF. CDR3 coding DNA: TGCAGCGTTGGTGGAGCATCCTACGAGCAGTACTTC.

The sample holds one count of this clone. The chain uses TRBV5-4 and TRBJ2-7; the match to TRBD2 covers 11 bases. This CDR3 is built from 14 residues. The germline gives CDR1 SGHNT, CDR2 YYREEE (reference sequence). With 5 bases clipped from V and 0 bases from J, the junction kept 1 base outside the gene matches. The CDR3 sequence: CASSGTSGSYEQYF. DNA for the CDR3: TGTGCCAGCAGTGGGACTAGCGGCTCCTACGAGCAGTACTTC. The full variable domain, completed using reference TRBV5-4 and TRBJ2-7, is ETGVTQSPTHLIKTRGQQVTLRCSSQSGHNTVSWYQQALGQGPQFIFQYYREEENGRGNFPPRFSGLQFPNYSSELNVNALELDDSALYLCASSGTSGSYEQYFGPGTRLTVT.

The table lists this clone with a few counts. The chain combines TRBV30 with TRBJ2-1; D uncertain. Trimming stripped 8 bases from V and 7 bases from J, with 12 bases between. The CDR3 consists of 11 residues. Germline lookup yields CDR1 GTSNPN and CDR2 SVGIG (reference sequence). CDR3 sequence (DNA): TGTGCCAGGTTAGCTGCAAATGAGCAGTTCTTC. Its protein is CARLAANEQFF. Full variable domain (rest looked up from reference TRBV30 and TRBJ2-1): SQTIHQWPATLVQPVGSPLSLECTVEGTSNPNLYWYRQAAGRGLQLLFYSVGIGQISSEVPQNLSASRPQDRQFILSSKKLLLSDSGFYLCARLAANEQFFGPGTRLTVL.

This rearrangement joins TRBV10-2 to TRBJ2-1, with 8 bases lining up with TRBD2. The CDR3 sequence is 15 residues long. Looked up from germline, CDR1 is WSHSY and CDR2 is SAAADI. V was clipped by 6 bases and J by 6 bases; unmatched bases: 10. In nucleotides, the CDR3 is TGCGCCAGCAGAAGTACCGGGAGGGTGGTCAATGAGCAGTTCTTC. Translated, it gives CASRSTGRVVNEQFF.

V gene TRBV19 combines with J gene TRBJ1-1; TRBD1 matches 10 bases. The CDR3 sequence is 17 residues long. The ends lost 3 bases at V and 4 bases at J; junction bases unmatched: 11. The germline gives CDR1 LNHDA, CDR2 SQIVND (reference sequence). CDR3 nucleotide sequence: TGTGCCAGTAGTATCGGGTGGACAGGGGGTTTTGGCACTGAAGCTTTCTTT. It is translated as CASSIGWTGGFGTEAFF.

The gene calls are TRBV5-1 and TRBJ2-1, with 7 bases aligning to TRBD1. In germline, CDR1 is SGHRS, CDR2 YFSETQ. The J segment lost 3 bases and the V segment lost 0 bases, leaving 0 bases of the junction unmatched. CDR3 size: 14 residues. This CDR3 is CASSLGQGYNEQFF. The CDR3 DNA reads TGCGCCAGCAGCTTGGGACAGGGCTACAATGAGCAGTTCTTC.

This chain links TRBV5-1 with TRBJ2-1; 8 bases are shared with TRBD1. J was trimmed by 9 bases and V by 4 bases; bases with no gene match: 9. This CDR3 contains 14 residues. Per germline, CDR1 SGHRS and CDR2 YFSETQ. As DNA, the CDR3 is TGCGCCAGCAGCACCGGACAGGGTACGAGTGAGCAGTTCTTC. The encoded protein is CASSTGQGTSEQFF.

This sequence joins TRBV28 and TRBJ2-3, with 12 bases lining up with TRBD2. Trimming removed 5 bases from V and 8 bases from J; junction bases left unmatched: 14. The germline CDR1 and CDR2 sequences are MDHEN and SYDVKM. This CDR3 spans 17 amino acids. CDR3 residues: CASSESGLAGPGGTQYF. In DNA, the CDR3 is TGTGCCAGCAGTGAATCGGGACTAGCGGGTCCCGGGGGTACGCAGTATTTT.

The genes are TRBV2 and TRBJ1-4, with a tentative D call TRBD1 (5 bases). The V and J ends lost 8 bases and 6 bases respectively, with 13 bases between them. This CDR3 spans 13 amino acids. Germline CDR1 is SNHLY and CDR2 is FYNNEI. DNA for the CDR3: TGTGCCAGCGTAACAGGATTCGATGAAAAACTGTTTTTT. Translated: CASVTGFDEKLFF.

The chain is built from TRBV28 and TRBJ1-4; D is perhaps TRBD1 (5 bases). CDR1 is MDHEN and CDR2 is SYDVKM in the germline V gene. The V end was cut by 3 bases, the J end by 8 bases, with 13 bases between. This CDR3 is built from 14 residues. The CDR3 loop is CASSFGRGGEKLFF. The CDR3 nucleotides read TGTGCCAGCAGTTTTGGTCGGGGGGGGGAAAAACTGTTTTTT.

The chain recombines TRBV7-9 with TRBJ2-7; 7 nucleotides agree with TRBD2. J was trimmed by 4 bases and V by 3 bases; bases with no gene match: 18. CDR3 length equals 18 residues. CDR1 is SEHNR and CDR2 is FQNEAQ in the germline V gene (reference sequence). The CDR3 here is CASSLFFGGSGLGYEQYF. The CDR3 region has the DNA TGTGCCAGCAGCTTGTTTTTCGGCGGGAGTGGACTTGGTTACGAGCAGTACTTC.

J is TRBJ2-1 and V is TRBV19; TRBD2 might be the D (6 bases). Per the germline V gene, CDR1 is LNHDA and CDR2 is SQIVND (reference sequence). CDR3 length equals 14 residues. V was trimmed by 6 bases and J by 1 base, leaving 10 bases between them. CDR3 sequence (DNA): TGTGCCAGTAGCCGCCGGGGGTCCTACAATGAGCAGTTCTTC. This translates into CASSRRGSYNEQFF.

This chain links TRBV5-4 with TRBJ2-1, with TRBD2 matching over 12 bases. CDR1 is SGHNT, CDR2 YYREEE, per germline (reference sequence). This CDR3 contains 19 residues. V gave up 4 bases and J gave up 0 bases; unmatched junction bases: 11. CDR3 protein: CASSPGGTSGSSSYNEQFF. The CDR3 nucleotides read TGTGCCAGCAGCCCTGGGGGGACTAGCGGGTCTAGCTCCTACAATGAGCAGTTCTTC.

The rearrangement uses TRBV6-5 and TRBJ2-2, with 8 nucleotides matching TRBD1. This CDR3 has 14 residues. After removal of 8 bases from V and 7 bases from J, the junction contained 9 bases not matched to a gene. Germline V gene lookup returns CDR1 MNHEY and CDR2 SVGAGI. The CDR3 DNA reads TGTGCCAGCCCAGGACAGGGCTCTGGCGGGGAGCTGTTTTTT. Residues: CASPGQGSGGELFF.

V gene TRBV2 combines with J gene TRBJ2-3; 12 nucleotides align to TRBD1. The germline gives CDR1 SNHLY, CDR2 FYNNEI. V was clipped by 5 bases and J by 8 bases; unmatched bases: 14. CDR3 size: 17 residues. The CDR3 DNA reads TGTGCCAGCAGTTTAACCGGGACAGGGGGCCGAGGGGGTACGCAGTATTTT. Its translation: CASSLTGTGGRGGTQYF.

This clone was seen a handful of times. The chain combines TRBV4-1 with TRBJ2-7; possibly TRBD1 for D (7 bases). The germline V gene encodes CDR1 MGHRA and CDR2 YSYEKL. The CDR3 spans 15 residues. With 3 bases removed from V and 4 bases from J, the gap between germline ends came to 16 bases. The chain's CDR3 is CASSHRQGGLYEQYF. DNA of the CDR3: TGCGCCAGCAGCCACAGACAGGGTGGACTATACGAGCAGTACTTC.

The J gene is TRBJ2-7, the V gene TRBV5-4; D may be TRBD2 (5 bases). Germline CDR1 reads SGHNT; CDR2 reads YYREEE (reference sequence). V lost 4 bases to trimming and J lost 5 bases, with 10 bases between them. This CDR3 has 12 amino acids. The DNA for the CDR3 is TGTGCCAGCAGCCTCGGACTCAACGAGCAGTACTTC. Protein: CASSLGLNEQYF.

The gene calls are TRBV4-2 and TRBJ2-1; 9 positions agree with TRBD1. The junction had 7 bases not matched to a gene; V was cut back by 1 base and J by 6 bases. CDR1 and CDR2 from the germline V gene are LGHNA and YNFKEQ. This CDR3 region has 16 residues. The DNA for the CDR3 is TGTGCCAGCAGCCAAGGAGAGGGACAGGGTATCAATGAGCAGTTCTTC. As protein: CASSQGEGQGINEQFF.

This chain uses TRBV6-1 with TRBJ2-6; tentative D call: TRBD1 (6 bases). CDR1 and CDR2 from the germline V gene are MNHNS and SASEGT. V lost 0 bases to trimming and J lost 0 bases, with 15 bases between them. The CDR3 runs 19 residues. The CDR3 loop is CASSEALPGEYSGANVLTF. In DNA form, the CDR3 reads TGTGCCAGCAGTGAAGCGCTTCCAGGGGAGTACTCTGGGGCCAACGTCCTGACTTTC.

The chain has TRBV5-4 and TRBJ2-7, with D tentatively TRBD1 (5 bases). Trimming took off 4 bases at V and 6 bases at J, with 23 bases between the two ends. The length of the CDR3 is 16 residues. Germline CDR1 SGHNT, CDR2 YYREEE (reference sequence). The CDR3 reads CASSPDRDGSSVEQYF. The CDR3 DNA reads as TGTGCCAGCAGCCCTGACAGAGACGGATCGAGTGTCGAGCAGTACTTC.